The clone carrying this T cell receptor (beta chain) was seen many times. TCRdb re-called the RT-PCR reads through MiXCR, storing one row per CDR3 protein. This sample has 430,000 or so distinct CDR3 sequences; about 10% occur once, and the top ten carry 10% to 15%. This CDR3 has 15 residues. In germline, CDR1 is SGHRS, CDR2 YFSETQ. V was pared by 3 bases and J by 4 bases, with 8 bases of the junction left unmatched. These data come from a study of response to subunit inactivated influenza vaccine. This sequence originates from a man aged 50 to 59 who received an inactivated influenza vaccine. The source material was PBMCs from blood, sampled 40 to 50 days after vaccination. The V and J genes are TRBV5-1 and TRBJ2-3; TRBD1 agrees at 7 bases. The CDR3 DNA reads TGCGCCAGCAGCTCCGGGACAGATCCCCCAGATACGCAGTATTTT. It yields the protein CASSSGTDPPDTQYF.